What follows are 5 T cell receptor beta chains derived from one specimen sequenced in a study of shared clonotypes between healthy human individuals. Clones were sequenced by immunoSEQ multiplex PCR, and TCRdb holds only the in-frame ones, with some missing. The data show more than 400,000 clones, more than 95% seen once. Sample: naive CD4+ T cells sorted from blood. Subset in this sample: CD45RA+ positively selected. The receptors shown here come from a woman in her thirties in good health.

Remarks on this clone: This sample includes further DNA sequences coding for the same CDR3. The chain employs TRBV20-1 and TRBJ2-1; no clear D gene. This CDR3 is 11 amino acids long. V lost 0 bases and J 7 bases, leaving 4 bases between the germline ends. CDR1 is DFQATT and CDR2 is SNEGSKA in the germline V gene (reference sequence). CDR3 sequence: CSARDRNEQFF. The CDR3 bases are TGCAGTGCTAGAGATAGGAATGAGCAGTTCTTC.

The chain has TRBV11-1 and TRBJ2-1; 9 nucleotides line up with TRBD2. With 2 bases clipped from V and 9 bases from J, the junction kept 8 bases outside the gene matches. The CDR3 consists of 15 residues. Germline V lookup: CDR1 SGHAT, CDR2 FQDESV (reference sequence). Written as DNA, the CDR3 is TGTGCCAGCAGCTTACGCGGGAGGGCCTTTGGTGAGCAGTTCTTC. It codes for CASSLRGRAFGEQFF. Based on the CDR3 plus reference TRBV11-1 and TRBJ2-1, the full variable domain is EAEVAQSPRYKITEKSQAVAFWCDPISGHATLYWYRQILGQGPELLVQFQDESVVDDSQLPKDRFSAERLKGVDSTLKIQPAELGDSAMYLCASSLRGRAFGEQFFGPGTRLTVL.

This chain joins TRBV27 and TRBJ2-1; possibly TRBD2 for D (5 bases). Germline lookup yields CDR1 MNHEY and CDR2 SMNVEV (reference sequence). V was pared by 4 bases and J by 8 bases, with 15 bases between. The CDR3 covers 14 residues. In DNA form, the CDR3 reads TGTGCCAGCAGTTCATCTAGGACTCGAGATGAGCAGTTCTTC. This encodes CASSSSRTRDEQFF.

The V gene is TRBV5-1, the J gene TRBJ2-3, with D possibly TRBD2 on 7 matching bases. CDR3 length: 18 amino acids. Trimming removed 4 bases from V and 5 bases from J, with 26 bases in between. Germline V gives CDR1 SGHRS, CDR2 YFSETQ. CDR3 nucleotide sequence: TGCGCCAGCAGCCTCCACTATCGAGGGGGGAGGGCCATAGATACGCAGTATTTT. Encoded protein: CASSLHYRGGRAIDTQYF.

V is TRBV18 and J is TRBJ2-7, with a weak D call TRBD1 (6 bases). Between the trimmed V and J ends, which lost 8 bases and 2 bases, there was a span of 10 bases. The germline gives CDR1 KGHSH, CDR2 LQKENI. This CDR3 is built from 12 residues. This chain's CDR3 is CASRDTPYEQYF. The CDR3 coding sequence is TGTGCCAGCCGGGACACCCCCTACGAGCAGTACTTC.